Below are 7 T cell receptor beta chains sequenced from a single sample in a study of Ad26.COV2.S vaccination and SARS-CoV-2 variants. Here immunoSEQ multiplex PCR was the method, and the copy in TCRdb shows in-frame clones only, minus some. The sample contains a few hundred thousand clones, approximately 88% of which appear only once. As for treatment: over 15 received Ad26.COV2.S at low or high dose, single or two shots; several received placebo; per-sample allocation not given. The samples were gathered on day 63 after the first injection of vaccine or placebo. The sample here was peripheral blood, taken in a trial of Ad26.COV2.S vaccine versus placebo. The receptors were gathered from a person between 18 and 65 years old who received the Ad26.COV2.S COVID-19 vaccine or a placebo.

J is TRBJ1-1 and V is TRBV19, with D perhaps matching TRBD1 (6 bases). From germline, CDR1 is LNHDA and CDR2 SQIVND (reference sequence). The CDR3 totals 18 residues. V was pared by 3 bases and J by 1 base, with 21 bases between. The CDR3 sequence is CASSMLRRDTKKNTEAFF. In DNA, the CDR3 is TGTGCCAGTAGTATGTTGAGAAGGGACACAAAAAAGAACACTGAAGCTTTCTTT.

The CDR3: CASSLTPSQGLYF. The DNA for the CDR3 is TGTGCCAGCAGCTTAACCCCCTCACAGGGGTTATACTTC. The rearrangement joins TRBV7-3 to TRBJ2-7, with TRBD1 identical over 7 bases. This CDR3 has 13 residues. After removal of 0 bases from V and 13 bases from J, the junction contained 9 bases not matched to a gene. From germline, CDR1 is SGHTA and CDR2 FQGTGA.

The rearrangement links TRBV3-1 (or the pseudogene TRBV3-2) to TRBJ1-6, with D possibly being TRBD1 (6 bases). The germline gives CDR1 LGHDT, CDR2 YNNKEL (reference sequence). V gave up 2 bases and J gave up 9 bases, with 14 bases separating them. The CDR3 is 15 residues long. In nucleotides, the CDR3 is TGTGCCAGCAGCCAAATGGACAGCGCCTCTTCACCCCTCCACTTT. Amino acid sequence: CASSQMDSASSPLHF.

The chain uses TRBV6-2 or TRBV6-3 and TRBJ2-1; 13 bases align to TRBD2. Trimming cost V 5 bases and J 3 bases; bases outside gene matches: 1. The CDR3 contains 15 residues. Germline V CDR1 and CDR2: MNHEY, SVGEGT. The chain's CDR3 is CASSGLAGDYNEQFF. Here the CDR3 DNA reads TGTGCCAGCAGTGGACTAGCGGGGGACTACAATGAGCAGTTCTTC.

The gene calls are TRBV3-1 (or the pseudogene TRBV3-2) and TRBJ1-2, with D possibly TRBD1 on 5 matching bases. Trimming stripped 0 bases from V and 8 bases from J, with 16 bases between. The length of the CDR3 is 15 residues. CDR1 and CDR2 (germline): LGHDT, YNNKEL (reference sequence). The DNA for the CDR3 is TGTGCCAGCAGCCAAGATTTGGGGCAAGGGACGGGCTACACCTTC. It translates to CASSQDLGQGTGYTF.

This chain connects TRBV5-1 to TRBJ1-5; D possibly corresponds to TRBD1 (6 bases). V was clipped by 0 bases and J by 2 bases, with 15 bases between them. This CDR3 is 17 amino acids long. The germline V gene has CDR1 SGHRS and CDR2 YFSETQ. The CDR3 DNA reads as TGCGCCAGCAGCTTGGGTCTCGGGGGCGACGGCAATCAGCCCCAGCATTTT. This sequence encodes CASSLGLGGDGNQPQHF.

The J gene is TRBJ1-1, the V gene TRBV7-2, with unresolved D. The germline CDR1 and CDR2 sequences are SGHTA and FQGNSA. V dropped 7 bases and J dropped 0 bases, with 9 bases sitting between them. The CDR3 sequence is 13 residues long. CDR3 in amino acids: CASTRSMNTEAFF. The CDR3 DNA is TGTGCCAGCACGCGCTCGATGAACACTGAAGCTTTCTTT.